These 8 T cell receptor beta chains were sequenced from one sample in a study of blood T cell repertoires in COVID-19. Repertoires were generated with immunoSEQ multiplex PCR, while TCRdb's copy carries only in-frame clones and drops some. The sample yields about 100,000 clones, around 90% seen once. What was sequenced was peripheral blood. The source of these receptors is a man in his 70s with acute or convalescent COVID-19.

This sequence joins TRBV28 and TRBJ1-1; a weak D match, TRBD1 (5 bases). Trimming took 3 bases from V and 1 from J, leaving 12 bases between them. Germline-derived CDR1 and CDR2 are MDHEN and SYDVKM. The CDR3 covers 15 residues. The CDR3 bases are TGTGCCAGCAGTTTGGGGGACTTGAGGAACACTGAAGCTTTCTTT. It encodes CASSLGDLRNTEAFF.

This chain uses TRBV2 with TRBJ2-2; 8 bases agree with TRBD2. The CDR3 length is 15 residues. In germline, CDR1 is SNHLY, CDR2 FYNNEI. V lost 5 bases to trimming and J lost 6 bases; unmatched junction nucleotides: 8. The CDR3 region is CASSRAGGFPGELFF. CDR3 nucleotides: TGTGCCAGCAGTCGGGCGGGAGGTTTTCCCGGGGAGCTGTTTTTT. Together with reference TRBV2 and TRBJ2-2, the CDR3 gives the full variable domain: EPEVTQTPSHQVTQMGQEVILRCVPISNHLYFYWYRQILGQKVEFLVSFYNNEISEKSEIFDDQFSVERPDGSNFTLKIRSTKLEDSAMYFCASSRAGGFPGELFFGEGSRLTVL.

The CDR3 loop reads CSVPTGVNYGYTF. For the CDR3, the DNA is TGCAGCGTCCCGACAGGGGTGAACTATGGCTACACCTTC. This chain uses TRBV29-1 with TRBJ1-2, with 8 bases fitting TRBD1. The V segment lost 6 bases and the J segment 2 bases; nucleotides outside the gene matches: 5. Germline CDR1 and CDR2: SQVTM and ANQGSEA. This CDR3 region has 13 residues.

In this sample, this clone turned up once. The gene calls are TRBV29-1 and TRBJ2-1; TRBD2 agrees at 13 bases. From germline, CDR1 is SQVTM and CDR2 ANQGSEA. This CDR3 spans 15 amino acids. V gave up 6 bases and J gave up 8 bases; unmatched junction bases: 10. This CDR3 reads CSVGPGLAGMDEQFF. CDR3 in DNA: TGCAGCGTGGGACCGGGACTAGCGGGGATGGATGAGCAGTTCTTC.

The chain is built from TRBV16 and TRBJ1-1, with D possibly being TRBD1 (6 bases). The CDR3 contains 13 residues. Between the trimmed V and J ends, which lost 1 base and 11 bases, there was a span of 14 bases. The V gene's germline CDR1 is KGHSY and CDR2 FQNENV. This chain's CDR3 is CASSQLAGARAFF. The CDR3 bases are TGTGCCAGCAGCCAATTAGCAGGGGCTAGGGCTTTCTTT. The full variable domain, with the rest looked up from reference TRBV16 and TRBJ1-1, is GEEVAQTPKHLVRGEGQKAKLYCAPIKGHSYVFWYQQVLKNEFKFLISFQNENVFDETGMPKERFSAKCLPNSPCSLEIQATKLEDSAVYFCASSQLAGARAFFGQGTRLTVV.

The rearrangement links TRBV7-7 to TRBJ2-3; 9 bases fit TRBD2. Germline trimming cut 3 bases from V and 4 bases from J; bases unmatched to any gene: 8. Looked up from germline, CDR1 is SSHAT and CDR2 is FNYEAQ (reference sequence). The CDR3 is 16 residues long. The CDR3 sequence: CASSFGASGVPDTQYF. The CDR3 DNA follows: TGTGCCAGCAGCTTTGGGGCTAGCGGGGTCCCAGATACGCAGTATTTT.

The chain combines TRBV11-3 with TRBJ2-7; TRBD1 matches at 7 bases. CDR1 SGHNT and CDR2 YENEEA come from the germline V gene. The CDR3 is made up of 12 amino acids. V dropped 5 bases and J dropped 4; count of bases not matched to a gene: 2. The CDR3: CASSLQGYEQYF. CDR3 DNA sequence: TGTGCCAGCAGCCTACAGGGGTACGAGCAGTACTTC.

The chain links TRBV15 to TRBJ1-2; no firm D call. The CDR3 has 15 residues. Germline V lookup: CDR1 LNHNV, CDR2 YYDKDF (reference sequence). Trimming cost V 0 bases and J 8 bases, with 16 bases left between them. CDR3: CATSRDIGGMRGYTF. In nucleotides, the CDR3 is TGTGCCACCAGCAGAGATATTGGCGGCATGAGGGGCTACACCTTC.